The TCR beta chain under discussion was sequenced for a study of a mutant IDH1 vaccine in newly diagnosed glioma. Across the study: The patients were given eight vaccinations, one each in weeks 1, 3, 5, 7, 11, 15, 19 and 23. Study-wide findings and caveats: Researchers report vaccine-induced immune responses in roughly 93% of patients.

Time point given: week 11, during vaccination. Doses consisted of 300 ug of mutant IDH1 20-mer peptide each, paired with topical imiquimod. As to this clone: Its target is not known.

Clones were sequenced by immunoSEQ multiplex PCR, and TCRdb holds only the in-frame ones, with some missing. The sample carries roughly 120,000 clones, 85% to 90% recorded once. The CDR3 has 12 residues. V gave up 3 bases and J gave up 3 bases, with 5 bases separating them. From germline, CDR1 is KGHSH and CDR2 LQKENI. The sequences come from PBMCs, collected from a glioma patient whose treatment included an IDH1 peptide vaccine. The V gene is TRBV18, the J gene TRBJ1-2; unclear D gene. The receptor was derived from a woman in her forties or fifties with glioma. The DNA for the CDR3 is TGTGCCAGCTCACCTGGCGACTATGGCTACACCTTC. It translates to CASSPGDYGYTF.